These T cell receptor beta chains were read from a single sample in a study of high-grade serous ovarian cancer treatment subgroups. The table came from immunoSEQ multiplex PCR; TCRdb's copy has only in-frame clones and leaves some out. The repertoire holds about 7,600 clones, with approximately 80% as singletons. Sequenced: tumor tissue. These receptors were collected from a human donor with high-grade serous ovarian cancer. CDR3s include the opening cysteine and the closing phenylalanine or tryptophan. The D gene is left open where the match is weak. Rows give clone size only sometimes, using once, few, many, or a class for an expanded clone.

size: -
V: TRBV4-1
J: TRBJ2-2
D: -
CDR3: CASSQDPAGELFF
DNA: TGCGCCAGCAGCCAAGACCCGGCCGGGGAGCTGTTTTTT

size: -
V: TRBV4-1
J: TRBJ2-7
D: -
CDR3: CASSQNYVGSGEQYF
DNA: TGCGCCAGCAGCCAAAACTACGTCGGGAGTGGTGAGCAGTACTTC

size: -
V: TRBV4-2
J: TRBJ2-5
D: TRBD2
CDR3: CASSQGTSGGGGETQYF
DNA: TGTGCCAGCAGCCAAGGGACTAGCGGGGGTGGGGGAGAGACCCAGTACTTC

size: -
V: TRBV10-1
J: TRBJ2-2
D: -
CDR3: CASSAGPTGELFF
DNA: TGCGCCAGCAGCGCGGGGCCCACCGGGGAGCTGTTTTTT

size: -
V: TRBV27
J: TRBJ2-5
D: TRBD2
CDR3: CASSYRLAGETQYF
DNA: TGTGCCAGCAGTTACCGACTAGCGGGAGAGACCCAGTACTTC

size: few
V: TRBV7-9
J: TRBJ1-1
D: -
CDR3: CASSFPPIGPDTEAFF
DNA: TGTGCCAGCAGCTTCCCCCCAATAGGGCCCGACACTGAAGCTTTCTTT

size: -
V: TRBV9
J: TRBJ2-1
D: TRBD2
CDR3: CASSVGERGGRNEQFF
DNA: TGTGCCAGCAGCGTGGGAGAGCGGGGGGGCCGCAATGAGCAGTTCTTC

size: -
V: TRBV29-1
J: TRBJ2-3
D: -
CDR3: CSVDLADTQYF
DNA: TGCAGCGTTGATTTGGCAGATACGCAGTATTTT

size: -
V: TRBV4-3
J: TRBJ2-7
D: TRBD1
CDR3: CASSQRGQGVGEQYF
DNA: TGCGCCAGCAGCCAACGGGGACAGGGGGTCGGCGAGCAGTACTTC

size: -
V: TRBV2
J: TRBJ2-3
D: TRBD2
CDR3: CASRGLAAPTDTQYF
DNA: TGTGCCAGCAGGGGACTAGCGGCTCCCACAGATACGCAGTATTTT

size: -
V: TRBV7-3
J: TRBJ1-6
D: -
CDR3: CASSLMSSPLHF
DNA: TGTGCCAGCAGCTTAATGAGCTCACCCCTCCACTTT

size: -
V: TRBV9
J: TRBJ2-1
D: -
CDR3: CASSVEGIGEQFF
DNA: TGTGCCAGCAGCGTAGAAGGTATCGGTGAGCAGTTCTTC

size: -
V: TRBV14
J: TRBJ2-1
D: TRBD1
CDR3: CASSQGGTDRGRLNEQFF
DNA: TGTGCCAGCAGCCAAGGGGGGACCGACAGGGGGCGCTTAAATGAGCAGTTCTTC

size: -
V: TRBV30
J: TRBJ1-6
D: TRBD1
CDR3: CAWSGNRQGEVNNSPLHF
DNA: TGTGCCTGGAGTGGAAATCGACAGGGGGAGGTAAACAATTCACCCCTCCACTTT

size: -
V: TRBV11-2
J: TRBJ2-7
D: -
CDR3: CASSSSYEQYF
DNA: TGTGCCAGCAGCTCATCCTACGAGCAGTACTTC

size: few
V: TRBV4-1
J: TRBJ1-2
D: -
CDR3: CASSQDLGGPVYGYTF
DNA: TGCGCCAGCAGCCAAGATCTTGGGGGCCCTGTCTATGGCTACACCTTC

size: -
V: TRBV5-1
J: TRBJ2-1
D: -
CDR3: CASSPTGEAPYNEQFF
DNA: TGCGCCAGCAGCCCAACTGGGGAGGCGCCCTACAATGAGCAGTTCTTC

size: -
V: TRBV5-5
J: TRBJ2-2
D: -
CDR3: CAGRASDTGELFF
DNA: TGTGCCGGTCGGGCCTCGGACACCGGGGAGCTGTTTTTT

size: -
V: TRBV28
J: TRBJ2-2
D: TRBD2
CDR3: CASRRGTGTGELFF
DNA: TGTGCCAGCAGGCGGGGGACGGGAACCGGGGAGCTGTTTTTT

size: -
V: TRBV4-1
J: TRBJ2-2
D: TRBD2
CDR3: CASSHTIFGTSGGKTGELFF
DNA: TGCGCCAGCAGCCACACCATCTTCGGGACTAGCGGGGGAAAGACCGGGGAGCTGTTTTTT

size: -
V: TRBV7-6
J: TRBJ2-1
D: -
CDR3: CASSATLPGSYNEQFF
DNA: TGTGCCAGCAGCGCGACACTCCCCGGCTCCTACAATGAGCAGTTCTTC

size: -
V: TRBV4-3
J: TRBJ2-3
D: TRBD2
CDR3: CASSEGQRGGLPDTQYF
DNA: TGCGCCAGCAGCGAAGGACAGCGGGGGGGCCTGCCAGATACGCAGTATTTT

size: -
V: TRBV7-8
J: TRBJ1-5
D: -
CDR3: CASSLWAGVPPQPQHF
DNA: TGTGCCAGCAGCTTATGGGCGGGGGTCCCCCCTCAGCCCCAGCATTTT

size: -
V: TRBV6-6
J: TRBJ2-7
D: TRBD2
CDR3: CASSPVAGGTYEQYF
DNA: TGTGCCAGCAGCCCTGTAGCGGGGGGGACCTACGAGCAGTACTTC